The 27 T cell receptor beta chains below come from one sample, sequenced in a study of sequential checkpoint blockade in melanoma. Profiling relied on immunoSEQ multiplex PCR, and the TCRdb table lists in-frame clones only, not all of them. Of fewer than 25,000 clones in the sample, 65% to 75% were seen once. The treatment was: randomized to nivolumab then ipilimumab (arm A) or the reverse (arm B). The sequenced sample was CD8+ T cells sorted from blood (inferred from file names), obtained from a patient given nivolumab and ipilimumab in sequence. Source of these receptors: a human donor with melanoma.

This clone appeared a few times. The V call is TRBV5-1, the J call TRBJ1-2, with 9 positions matching TRBD1. Trimming removed 4 bases from V and 7 bases from J; junction bases left unmatched: 2. Germline V gives CDR1 SGHRS, CDR2 YFSETQ. The CDR3 contains 12 residues. The CDR3 loop is CASSETGGGYTF. In nucleotides, the CDR3 is TGCGCCAGCAGCGAGACAGGGGGTGGCTACACCTTC.

The CDR3 DNA is TGTGCCAGCAGGAGGGAGGGCGGCAATCAGCCCCAGCATTTT. It is translated as CASRREGGNQPQHF. V gene TRBV28 combines with J gene TRBJ1-5; D unresolved. This CDR3 region has 14 residues. Germline V gene sequence: CDR1 MDHEN, CDR2 SYDVKM. V was trimmed by 6 bases and J by 2 bases, leaving 11 bases between them.

This rearrangement joins TRBV6-5 to TRBJ1-5; 8 bases match TRBD1. From germline, CDR1 is MNHEY and CDR2 SVGAGI. The CDR3 sequence is 13 residues long. V trimming: 11 bases; J trimming: 3 bases; junction bases outside the gene matches: 6. This CDR3 reads CAAMTGDNQPQHF. The CDR3 coding sequence is TGTGCCGCCATGACAGGGGACAATCAGCCCCAGCATTTT.

The J gene is TRBJ2-3, the V gene TRBV7-6; D not resolved. V lost 4 bases and J 2 bases, leaving 13 bases between the germline ends. The CDR3 length is 15 residues. Germline V CDR1 and CDR2: SGHVS, FNYEAQ. This chain's CDR3 is CASSWSGAPTDTQYF. CDR3 sequence (DNA): TGTGCCAGCAGCTGGTCTGGAGCCCCCACAGATACGCAGTATTTT.

The chain links TRBV28 to TRBJ2-1; possible D gene TRBD2, 6 bases. Per germline, CDR1 MDHEN and CDR2 SYDVKM. Deletions cut 7 bases from V and 7 bases from J, with 17 bases between. This CDR3 has 14 residues. The CDR3 spells CASNFMGLGNEQFF. The CDR3 bases are TGTGCCAGCAATTTTATGGGACTCGGAAATGAGCAGTTCTTC.

J is TRBJ2-1 and V is TRBV25-1; maybe TRBD1 (7 bases). The germline V and J ends were trimmed by 6 bases and 7 bases, with 22 bases remaining between them. Germline V gene data show CDR1 as MGHDK and CDR2 as SYGVNS. This CDR3 has 16 residues. CDR3 loop: CASSSQGGGTRNEQFF. CDR3 DNA: TGTGCCAGCAGCTCGCAGGGGGGTGGGACACGGAATGAGCAGTTCTTC.

The chain links TRBV7-9 to TRBJ2-7; TRBD2 matches at 8 bases. The CDR3 runs to 16 residues. Germline V gene lookup returns CDR1 SEHNR and CDR2 FQNEAQ (reference sequence). Trimming at V came to 5 bases and at J to 7 bases, leaving 16 bases not matched to a gene. The CDR3 region is CASSPPGAGGPNEQYV. The DNA of the CDR3 is TGTGCCAGCAGCCCTCCGGGGGCGGGGGGCCCCAATGAGCAGTACGTC.

Remarks on this clone: Mismatch with germline at one junction end may stem from a read error. V and J are TRBV7-9 and TRBJ1-1, with D possibly TRBD1 on 5 matching bases. Germline V gene data show CDR1 as SEHNR and CDR2 as FQNEAQ (reference sequence). The CDR3 is 14 residues long. The CDR3: CASSPRAQNPEAFF. In DNA, the CDR3 is TGTGCCAGCAGCCCCAGGGCACAGAACCCTGAAGCTTTCTTT.

The CDR3 protein is CAIRGNRDSNTGELFF. DNA for the CDR3: TGTGCCATCAGGGGGAACCGGGACTCGAACACCGGGGAGCTGTTTTTT. The chain carries TRBV10-3 and TRBJ2-2; tentatively, D is TRBD2 (6 bases). Germline assignment: CDR1 ENHRY and CDR2 SYGVKD. The V gene lost 6 bases and the J gene lost 0 bases, with 14 bases spanning the gap. The CDR3 runs 16 residues.

The chain uses TRBV2 and TRBJ2-7; 7 bases are shared with TRBD2. There are 17 residues in the CDR3. Looked up from germline, CDR1 is SNHLY and CDR2 is FYNNEI. V lost 4 bases, J lost 7 bases, and 19 bases stayed unmatched. CDR3 sequence: CASSAERGPKGFVEQYV. In nucleotides, the CDR3 is TGTGCCAGCAGTGCCGAGCGGGGACCGAAGGGGTTTGTTGAGCAGTACGTC.

The genes are TRBV7-6 and TRBJ2-6; D remains ambiguous. Germline-derived CDR1 and CDR2 are SGHVS and FNYEAQ. V was pared by 6 bases and J by 4 bases, with 13 bases between. This CDR3 spans 15 amino acids. In DNA, the CDR3 is TGTGCCAGCAGTCCTATGGTGGGCGGGGCCAACGTCCTGACTTTC. Translated: CASSPMVGGANVLTF.

This chain links TRBV12-5 with TRBJ1-1; the D gene is possibly TRBD1 (6 bases). The CDR3 is made up of 14 amino acids. The germline gives CDR1 LGHNT, CDR2 FRNRAP. The germline V and J ends were trimmed by 4 bases and 4 bases, with 13 bases remaining between them. CDR3 bases: TGTGCTAGTGGTTCGGGGGGCGTACGCACTGAAGCTTTCTTT. It specifies CASGSGGVRTEAFF. Drawing the rest from reference TRBV12-5 and TRBJ1-1, the complete variable domain is DARVTQTPRHKVTEMGQEVTMRCQPILGHNTVFWYRQTMMQGLELLAYFRNRAPLDDSGMPKDRFSAEMPDATLATLKIQPSEPRDSAVYFCASGSGGVRTEAFFGQGTRLTVV.

The V gene is TRBV4-3, the J gene TRBJ2-3, with 10 bases aligning to TRBD2. This CDR3 comprises 19 residues. Looked up from germline, CDR1 is LGHNA and CDR2 is YSLEER. J was trimmed by 0 bases and V by 1 base; bases with no gene match: 10. The CDR3 protein is CASSQAPSGGDTSTDTQYF. The CDR3 DNA reads TGCGCCAGCAGCCAAGCACCTAGCGGGGGAGACACTAGCACAGATACGCAGTATTTT.

The J gene is TRBJ2-1, the V gene TRBV28, with TRBD2 matching over 11 bases. The CDR3 runs 13 residues. The J segment lost 12 bases and the V segment lost 6 bases, leaving 7 bases of the junction unmatched. Germline CDR1 reads MDHEN; CDR2 reads SYDVKM. The CDR3 DNA reads TGTGCCAGCAGCCCGATTAGCGGGGGGGGGCAGTTCTTC. Residues: CASSPISGGGQFF. The full variable domain, its missing parts supplied by reference TRBV28 and TRBJ2-1, is DVKVTQSSRYLVKRTGEKVFLECVQDMDHENMFWYRQDPGLGLRLIYFSYDVKMKEKGDIPEGYSVSREKKERFSLILESASTNQTSMYLCASSPISGGGQFFGPGTRLTVL.

The chain joins TRBV5-6 to TRBJ1-2; 7 positions match TRBD1. J was trimmed by 4 bases and V by 2 bases; bases with no gene match: 5. The CDR3 extends over 14 amino acids. Per germline, CDR1 SGHDT and CDR2 YYEEEE. DNA of the CDR3: TGTGCCAGCAGCTTTGGGGACAGCTTCTATGGCTACACCTTC. Translation gives CASSFGDSFYGYTF. Full variable domain (remainder filled in from reference TRBV5-6 and TRBJ1-2): DAGVTQSPTHLIKTRGQQVTLRCSPKSGHDTVSWYQQALGQGPQFIFQYYEEEERQRGNFPDRFSGHQFPNYSSELNVNALLLGDSALYLCASSFGDSFYGYTFGSGTRLTVV.

J is TRBJ1-1 and V is TRBV28; a possible D gene is TRBD1 (6 bases). Between the trimmed V and J ends, which lost 8 bases and 5 bases, there was a span of 18 bases. This CDR3 has 14 amino acids. Germline-derived CDR1 and CDR2 are MDHEN and SYDVKM. In DNA, the CDR3 is TGTGCCAGCGGACCACCGGGGGGGCGTACTGAAGCTTTCTTT. As protein: CASGPPGGRTEAFF.

This clone was counted a single time. The rearrangement links TRBV11-2 to TRBJ1-2; D possibly corresponds to TRBD1 (5 bases). Looked up from germline, CDR1 is SGHAT and CDR2 is FQNNGV. CDR3 length equals 13 residues. The ends were cut back, 3 bases at V and 8 bases at J, with 13 bases in the middle. This CDR3 reads CASSFGDFEGYTF. In DNA, the CDR3 is TGTGCCAGCAGCTTTGGGGACTTCGAAGGCTACACCTTC.

V is TRBV5-1 and J is TRBJ2-2; TRBD1 is a possible D gene (5 bases). V lost 4 bases and J 4 bases, leaving 11 bases between the germline ends. The CDR3 has 14 residues. Germline V CDR1 and CDR2: SGHRS, YFSETQ. CDR3 nucleotide sequence: TGCGCCAGCAGCCCAGACAGCCCCACCGGGGAGCTGTTTTTT. Protein: CASSPDSPTGELFF.

The chain carries TRBV6-1 and TRBJ2-1, with 14 positions matching TRBD2. The ends lost 5 bases at V and 8 bases at J; junction bases unmatched: 5. This CDR3 is built from 15 residues. Germline lookup yields CDR1 MNHNS and CDR2 SASEGT. The CDR3 sequence is CASSQTSGGAYEQFF. The DNA for the CDR3 is TGTGCCAGCAGTCAGACTAGCGGGGGGGCTTATGAGCAGTTCTTC.

The chain has TRBV5-5 and TRBJ1-1; D is undetermined. The CDR3 sequence is 14 residues long. Trimming stripped 4 bases from V and 4 bases from J, with 14 bases between. Per the germline V gene, CDR1 is SGHKS and CDR2 is YYEKEE (reference sequence). CDR3: CASSVAVRSTEAFF. The CDR3 DNA reads TGTGCCAGCAGCGTGGCAGTGAGGAGCACTGAAGCTTTCTTT.

The chain recombines TRBV6-4 with TRBJ2-3; 13 bases agree with TRBD2. This CDR3 has 15 amino acids. V dropped 4 bases and J dropped 3; count of bases not matched to a gene: 1. From germline, CDR1 is MRHNA and CDR2 SNTAGT. CDR3 in amino acids: CASSVTSGGTDTQYF. The DNA of the CDR3 is TGTGCCAGCAGTGTGACTAGCGGGGGGACAGATACGCAGTATTTT.

The V and J genes are TRBV5-4 and TRBJ1-2; D ambiguous. The V and J ends lost 2 bases and 2 bases respectively, with 10 bases between them. CDR3 length: 14 amino acids. Germline CDR1 reads SGHNT; CDR2 reads YYREEE (reference sequence). The CDR3 DNA is TGTGCCAGCAGCTTTTACGGCGGCAACTATGGCTACACCTTC. This codes for CASSFYGGNYGYTF.

This clone appeared a few times. The rearrangement links TRBV6-5 to TRBJ2-1, with D possibly being TRBD1 (6 bases). The germline V gene encodes CDR1 MNHEY and CDR2 SVGAGI. CDR3 length: 13 amino acids. Trimming pared 2 bases from V and 10 bases from J, leaving 12 bases between. The CDR3 here is CASSYPSGTEQFF. The CDR3 DNA follows: TGTGCCAGCAGTTACCCCTCCGGGACAGAGCAGTTCTTC.

The sample holds a few counts of this clone. The V call is TRBV6-6, the J call TRBJ2-3; D is undetermined. The V end was cut by 2 bases, the J end by 6 bases, with 3 bases between. CDR1 is MNHNY and CDR2 is SVGAGI in the germline V gene (reference sequence). The CDR3 is 11 amino acids. The CDR3 DNA sequence: TGTGCCAGCAGTTACCCTGATACGCAGTATTTT. Its translation: CASSYPDTQYF.

The gene calls are TRBV2 and TRBJ2-2; D unclear. V lost 6 bases and J lost 4, with 9 bases in between. The CDR3 covers 13 residues. Germline V gene sequence: CDR1 SNHLY, CDR2 FYNNEI. DNA for the CDR3: TGTGCCAGCAGCCCAGACTTCACCGGGGAGCTGTTTTTT. This encodes CASSPDFTGELFF.

The V and J genes are TRBV9 and TRBJ2-3; TRBD1 aligns across 10 bases. The CDR3 length is 14 residues. CDR1 is SGDLS and CDR2 is YYNGEE in the germline V gene. V gave up 5 bases and J gave up 6 bases; unmatched junction bases: 6. The CDR3 DNA reads TGTGCCAGCAGTCCGGGACAGGGGATGGATACGCAGTATTTT. Protein product: CASSPGQGMDTQYF.

V and J are TRBV11-2 and TRBJ1-1; D is ambiguous. This CDR3 contains 15 residues. Germline CDR1 and CDR2: SGHAT and FQNNGV. V lost 0 bases, J lost 4 bases, and 12 bases lay in between. The CDR3 reads CASSLDPPPGTEAFF. The CDR3 coding sequence is TGTGCCAGCAGCTTAGACCCACCCCCGGGCACTGAAGCTTTCTTT.